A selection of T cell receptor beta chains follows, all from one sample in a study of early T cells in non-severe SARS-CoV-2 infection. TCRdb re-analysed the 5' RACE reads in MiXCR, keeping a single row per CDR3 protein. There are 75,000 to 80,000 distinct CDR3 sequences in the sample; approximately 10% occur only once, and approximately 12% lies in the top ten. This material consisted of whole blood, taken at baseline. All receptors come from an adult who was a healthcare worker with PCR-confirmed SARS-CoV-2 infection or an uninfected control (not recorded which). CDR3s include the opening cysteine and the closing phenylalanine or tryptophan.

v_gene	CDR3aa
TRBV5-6	CASSLDYGSGANVLTF
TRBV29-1	CSVTGMAETQYF
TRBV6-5	CASSYLPSPSHPYGYTF
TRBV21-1	CASSKKGTVIANTGELFF
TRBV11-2	CASSLGGTGNTEAFF
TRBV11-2	CASSFIGYEETQYF
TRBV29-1	CSVGGRNQPQHF
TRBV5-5	CASRLGGADTQYF
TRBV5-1	CASSLGPSDVTATYEQYF
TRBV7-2	CASSLGSTYNEQFF
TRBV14	CASSPLGGGQETQYF
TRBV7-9	CASSTGTGPGNTIYF
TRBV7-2	CASSLDRGTGANVLTF
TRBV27	CASSYRGSYNEQFF
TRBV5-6	CASSLGLETQYF
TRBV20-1	CSARGDNEQFF
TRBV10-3	CAISAWDVSDEQYF
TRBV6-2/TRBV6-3	CASSGSLSNQPQHF
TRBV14	CASSQADDSVGNTEAFF
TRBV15	CATQPGGINEKLFF
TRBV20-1	CSATTSGGWETQYF
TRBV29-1	CSVESRRHSGNTIYF
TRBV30	CAWSQDGEAFF
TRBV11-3	CASSLNSKNEQFF
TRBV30	CAWSVGQSSNQPQHF
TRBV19	CASSWYGDTGELFF
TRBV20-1	CSVLAGDLYNEQFF
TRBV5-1	CASSLVARDEQYF
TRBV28	CASSLSGRVDEQYF
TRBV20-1	CSARPWGGNPYEQYF
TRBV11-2	CASSLDRVGGANVLTF
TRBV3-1	CASSLQGGTNTGELFF
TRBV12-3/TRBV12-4	CASSTGTGGHDEQFF